The 17 T cell receptor beta chains in this list originate from one sample, sequenced in a study of cytomegalovirus exposure and HLA in healthy donors. Both 60 Vbeta primers and 13 Jbeta primers went into the PCR. Assay: immunoSEQ multiplex PCR; the TCRdb copy retains only in-frame clones and omits some. Among over 200,000 clones listed, 82% were seen once. Sample: PBMCs. The receptors were sampled from a woman aged 40 to 49 in good health and CMV-seropositive.

The chain links TRBV27 to TRBJ2-3; 14 bases align to TRBD2. The CDR3 runs 15 residues. Germline CDR1 reads MNHEY; CDR2 reads SMNVEV (reference sequence). The trim removed 5 bases at V and 5 bases at J, leaving 3 bases unmatched. CDR3 loop: CASSRGTSGRDTQYF. The CDR3 DNA sequence: TGTGCCAGCAGTCGGGGGACTAGCGGGAGAGATACGCAGTATTTT.

The V gene is TRBV14, the J gene TRBJ2-3, with D maybe TRBD2 (6 bases). CDR3 length: 14 amino acids. Deletions cut 0 bases from V and 4 bases from J, with 8 bases between. The germline V gene has CDR1 SGHDN and CDR2 FVKESK. CDR3 amino acids: CASSQEWGADTQYF. Here the CDR3 DNA reads TGTGCCAGCAGCCAAGAATGGGGGGCAGATACGCAGTATTTT.

This clone was observed a few times. This rearrangement joins TRBV4-2 to TRBJ2-1; TRBD2 agrees at 9 bases. The CDR3 length is 14 residues. The germline V gene encodes CDR1 LGHNA and CDR2 YNFKEQ. V shed 3 bases, J shed 5 bases, and the junction held 2 bases outside the gene matches. CDR3 sequence (DNA): TGTGCCAGCAGCCAGGCTAGCGGGGACAATGAGCAGTTCTTC. Translating it yields CASSQASGDNEQFF.

CDR3 in amino acids: CAISPSGGADTQYF. The DNA for the CDR3 is TGTGCCATCAGTCCTAGCGGGGGGGCCGATACGCAGTATTTT. The chain recombines TRBV10-3 with TRBJ2-3; 12 bases line up with TRBD2. Trimming at V came to 5 bases and at J to 6 bases, leaving 3 bases not matched to a gene. CDR3 length equals 14 residues. Germline V gene data show CDR1 as ENHRY and CDR2 as SYGVKD.

The chain employs TRBV7-6 and TRBJ2-7; the match to TRBD1 covers 9 bases. CDR3 length: 14 amino acids. Germline trimming cut 5 bases from V and 3 bases from J; bases unmatched to any gene: 5. Germline V gene lookup returns CDR1 SGHVS and CDR2 FNYEAQ. The CDR3 nucleotides are TGTGCCAGCAGCCCTAGGACAGGGGACTACGAGCAGTACTTC. It translates to CASSPRTGDYEQYF.

This chain joins TRBV5-6 and TRBJ2-6, with a possible D match to TRBD1 (5 bases). CDR3 size: 15 residues. Germline V lookup: CDR1 SGHDT, CDR2 YYEEEE. The V end was cut by 1 base, the J end by 8 bases, with 13 bases between. Here the CDR3 reads CASSLQGGETNVLTF. The DNA for the CDR3 is TGTGCCAGCAGCTTGCAGGGTGGCGAGACCAACGTCCTGACTTTC.

The chain recombines TRBV6-5 with TRBJ1-5, with D unresolved. Germline CDR1 MNHEY, CDR2 SVGAGI. The CDR3 spans 15 residues. V shed 0 bases and J shed 6 bases, with 12 bases lying between them. This chain's CDR3 is CASSYSGGPSQPQHF. The CDR3 bases are TGTGCCAGCAGTTACTCGGGAGGGCCGAGTCAGCCCCAGCATTTT.

This chain uses TRBV27 with TRBJ2-5, with a weak D call TRBD1 (6 bases). This CDR3 contains 15 residues. Trimming left V 2 bases short and J 4 bases short, with 14 bases between. The germline V gene encodes CDR1 MNHEY and CDR2 SMNVEV (reference sequence). As DNA, the CDR3 is TGTGCCAGCAGTTTAGGAACAGGGAGAACAGAGACCCAGTACTTC. Amino acids: CASSLGTGRTETQYF.

The V gene is TRBV5-1, the J gene TRBJ2-3, with D possibly being TRBD2 (5 bases). The CDR3 loop spans 14 amino acids. Germline V CDR1 and CDR2: SGHRS, YFSETQ. V was clipped by 1 base and J by 2 bases, with 8 bases between them. The CDR3 loop reads CASSLSRDTDTQYF. CDR3 sequence (DNA): TGCGCCAGCAGCTTGAGTCGGGACACAGATACGCAGTATTTT.

Remarks on this clone: Germline and junction disagree at one end, which may indicate a read error. Other DNA sequences in the same sample also yield this CDR3. The V call is TRBV5-6, the J call TRBJ1-2, with 10 nucleotides matching TRBD1. CDR1 SGHDT and CDR2 YYEEEE come from the germline V gene. The CDR3 is 14 residues long. The DNA of the CDR3 is TGCGCCAGCAGCATCAGACAGGGGGCTTATGGCTACACCTTC. Its translation: CASSIRQGAYGYTF.

This chain connects TRBV29-1 to TRBJ1-1; D uncertain. Germline CDR1 is SQVTM and CDR2 is ANQGSEA. This CDR3 spans 13 amino acids. V was cut by 8 bases and J by 4 bases, with 17 bases left in between. The CDR3 region has the DNA TGCAGCATTCAGCGGAACCCGAGCACTGAAGCTTTCTTT. This translates into CSIQRNPSTEAFF.

The gene calls are TRBV4-2 and TRBJ1-1; tentatively, D is TRBD1 (6 bases). The CDR3 loop spans 14 amino acids. V was pared by 1 base and J by 3 bases, with 9 bases between. Germline assignment: CDR1 LGHNA and CDR2 YNFKEQ. The CDR3 DNA is TGTGCCAGCAGCCAAGGAACAGGGTACACTGAAGCTTTCTTT. Protein: CASSQGTGYTEAFF.

This chain uses TRBV6-5 with TRBJ1-1; D gene uncertain. The V gene lost 10 bases and the J gene lost 1 base, with 7 bases spanning the gap. Germline V gene lookup returns CDR1 MNHEY and CDR2 SVGAGI. This CDR3 has 11 amino acids. CDR3 sequence (DNA): TGTGCCACAGAGGAGAACACTGAAGCTTTCTTT. Its translation is CATEENTEAFF.

This clone was counted only a few times. V is TRBV11-2 and J is TRBJ1-4; TRBD1 matches 7 bases. The CDR3 length is 15 residues. Losses at the gene ends were 4 bases for V and 8 bases for J; bases not matched to a gene: 10. Germline loops: CDR1 SGHAT, CDR2 FQNNGV. CDR3 loop: CASSSIRGRREKLFF. Here the CDR3 DNA reads TGTGCCAGCAGCTCTATTAGGGGGCGACGAGAAAAACTGTTTTTT.

The chain combines TRBV14 with TRBJ1-1; 9 bases match TRBD1. Germline CDR1 and CDR2: SGHDN and FVKESK. V was pared by 4 bases and J by 8 bases, with 8 bases of the junction left unmatched. The CDR3 runs 14 residues. CDR3 region: CASSPWTGEGEAFF. CDR3 nucleotide sequence: TGTGCCAGCAGCCCATGGACAGGGGAAGGGGAAGCTTTCTTT.

This chain links TRBV30 with TRBJ1-2; D might be TRBD1 (6 bases). Trimming removed 0 bases at V and 4 bases at J, with 6 bases between. CDR3 length: 12 residues. CDR1 GTSNPN and CDR2 SVGIG come from the germline V gene (reference sequence). The CDR3 region is CAWSVTGYGYTF. The CDR3 DNA reads as TGTGCCTGGAGTGTGACAGGCTATGGCTACACCTTC. The variable domain in full, with the rest retrieved from reference TRBV30 and TRBJ1-2, is SQTIHQWPATLVQPVGSPLSLECTVEGTSNPNLYWYRQAAGRGLQLLFYSVGIGQISSEVPQNLSASRPQDRQFILSSKKLLLSDSGFYLCAWSVTGYGYTFGSGTRLTVV.

The J gene is TRBJ2-1, the V gene TRBV7-3, with TRBD1 identical over 9 bases. The CDR3 is 15 amino acids. Germline loops: CDR1 SGHTA, CDR2 FQGTGA. J lost 3 bases, V lost 4 bases, and 4 bases had no gene match. The CDR3 here is CASSSGQGRYNEQFF. The DNA of the CDR3 is TGTGCCAGCAGCTCCGGACAGGGGCGCTACAATGAGCAGTTCTTC.